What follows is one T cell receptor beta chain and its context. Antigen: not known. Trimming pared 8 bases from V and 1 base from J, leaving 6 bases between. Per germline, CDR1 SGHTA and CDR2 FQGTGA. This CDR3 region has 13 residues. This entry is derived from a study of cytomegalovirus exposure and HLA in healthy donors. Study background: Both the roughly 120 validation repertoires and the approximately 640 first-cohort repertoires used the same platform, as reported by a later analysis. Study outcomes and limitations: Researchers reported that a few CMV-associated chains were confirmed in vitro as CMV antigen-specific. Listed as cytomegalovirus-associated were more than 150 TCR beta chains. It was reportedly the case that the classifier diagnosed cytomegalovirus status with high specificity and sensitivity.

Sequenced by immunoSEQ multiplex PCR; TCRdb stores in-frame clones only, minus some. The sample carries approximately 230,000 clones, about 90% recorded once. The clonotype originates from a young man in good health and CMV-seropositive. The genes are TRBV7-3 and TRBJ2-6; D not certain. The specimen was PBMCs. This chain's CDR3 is CASARSGANVLTF. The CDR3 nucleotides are TGTGCCAGCGCCCGATCTGGGGCCAACGTCCTGACTTTC.